This T cell receptor (beta chain) came from a study of identical twins. This clonotype was seen more than once but under ten times. What it binds is unknown. With template switching, a universal primer site was added, and the cDNA carried unique molecular identifiers. TCRdb re-derived calls from the 5' RACE reads in MiXCR, one entry per CDR3 protein. The data show 520,000 or so distinct CDR3 sequences, approximately 22% seen once. Study findings and constraints: A lower insertion count was a feature of abundant cord blood beta clonotypes, with no such feature in memory repertoires.

The V gene lost 3 bases and the J gene lost 8 bases, with 20 bases spanning the gap. Germline CDR1 DFQATT, CDR2 SNEGSKA (reference sequence). The CDR3 totals 15 residues. These same records also appear under a second study, on T cells expressing NK-cell markers. In that study: The authors derived TCR beta repertoires from sorted CD3+CD56+NKG2C+, CD3+CD56+NKG2C- and CD3+CD56-NKG2C+ T cells.

The TCR comes from a woman aged 18-30 years in good health. The specimen was CD4+ T cells sorted from blood. The chain couples TRBV20-1 to TRBJ2-1; unclear D gene. The CDR3, as DNA: TGCAGTGCTAGTCGGCTCATCAGGAGTGTCGATGAGCAGTTCTTC. Translation gives CSASRLIRSVDEQFF.